The 17 T cell receptor beta chains in this list originate from one sample, sequenced in a study of vaccination and CD4 T cells after COVID-19. These receptors' antigens are unknown. The treatment denotes: approximately nine-day PBMC culture with coronavirus spike peptide pools or control peptides (ViraFEST assay). Oncomine TCR Beta short-read sequencing was applied to DNA from cultured CD4+ T cells. TCRdb reprocessed the PCR reads via MiXCR and lists one record per CDR3 protein. The repertoire includes about 20,000 distinct CDR3 sequences, under 60% of them detected once, and 3% sits in the top ten. The sequences come from CD4+ T cells from blood, cultured in vitro, collected after SARS-CoV-2 vaccination. The receptors shown here come from a human donor who had recovered from COVID-19.

V usage is TRBV28 and J usage is TRBJ1-2; D is uncertain. V dropped 4 bases and J dropped 4 bases, with 13 bases sitting between them. Germline values: CDR1 MDHEN, CDR2 SYDVKM. The CDR3 runs to 14 residues. The CDR3 here is CASSYPLHLYGYTF. The CDR3 region has the DNA TGTGCCAGCAGTTACCCTCTCCATCTCTATGGCTACACCTTC.

The chain recombines TRBV20-1 with TRBJ2-1; a possible D gene is TRBD2 (6 bases). From germline, CDR1 is DFQATT and CDR2 SNEGSKA (reference sequence). Deletions cut 5 bases from V and 10 bases from J, with 18 bases between. This CDR3 is built from 13 residues. The CDR3 DNA reads TGCAGTGCTGGGGGACTCATCGGGGTGGAGCAGTTCTTC. It encodes CSAGGLIGVEQFF.

The CDR3 is CASSPKYRTGNTEAFF. The CDR3 coding sequence is TGTGCCAGCAGTCCGAAATATAGGACAGGGAACACTGAAGCTTTCTTT. The genes are TRBV27 and TRBJ1-1, with 7 bases lining up with TRBD1. The trim removed 5 bases at V and 1 base at J, leaving 10 bases unmatched. From germline, CDR1 is MNHEY and CDR2 SMNVEV (reference sequence). This CDR3 has 16 residues.

The chain employs TRBV11-3 and TRBJ2-1; unclear D gene. The CDR3 consists of 12 residues. V was pared by 0 bases and J by 9 bases, with 6 bases between. Germline loops: CDR1 SGHNT, CDR2 YENEEA. The CDR3 region has the DNA TGTGCCAGCAGCTTAGAGACTTCTGAGCAGTTCTTC. Encoded protein: CASSLETSEQFF.

The chain carries TRBV7-6 and TRBJ1-2; no clear D. Germline-derived CDR1 and CDR2 are SGHVS and FNYEAQ. CDR3 size: 16 residues. V lost 8 bases, J lost 2 bases, and 21 bases lay in between. The CDR3: CASSITAGGRNYGYTF. CDR3 bases: TGTGCCAGCTCAATAACGGCGGGAGGGAGGAACTATGGCTACACCTTC.

This clonotype was observed a handful of times. The rearrangement links TRBV7-2 to TRBJ2-5, with a tentative D call TRBD2 (7 bases). CDR1 is SGHTA, CDR2 FQGNSA, per germline. The CDR3 contains 15 residues. The V and J ends lost 5 bases and 3 bases respectively, with 16 bases between them. CDR3 residues: CASSNRGAAEETQYF. As DNA, the CDR3 is TGTGCCAGCAGCAACCGGGGGGCAGCGGAAGAGACCCAGTACTTC.

This clonotype was counted between two and nine times. This chain uses TRBV20-1 with TRBJ1-5; 9 bases line up with TRBD1. The CDR3 has 13 amino acids. Trimming cost V 6 bases and J 7 bases; bases outside gene matches: 7. Germline V gene lookup returns CDR1 DFQATT and CDR2 SNEGSKA (reference sequence). CDR3 protein: CSAAQGATQPQHF. The DNA for the CDR3 is TGCAGTGCCGCACAGGGGGCGACCCAGCCCCAGCATTTT.

This clonotype was seen only a few times. This chain links TRBV20-1 with TRBJ1-3; 9 nucleotides agree with TRBD1. The CDR3 has 17 residues. The J segment lost 2 bases and the V segment lost 5 bases, leaving 13 bases of the junction unmatched. Germline lookup yields CDR1 DFQATT and CDR2 SNEGSKA (reference sequence). The CDR3 here is CSADPGQGSSAGNTIYF. CDR3 nucleotide sequence: TGCAGTGCTGATCCGGGACAGGGTAGTTCTGCTGGAAACACCATATATTTT.

The genes are TRBV20-1 and TRBJ2-2; D might be TRBD2 (7 bases). Germline V gene data show CDR1 as DFQATT and CDR2 as SNEGSKA (reference sequence). V dropped 4 bases and J dropped 4 bases, with 13 bases sitting between them. The CDR3 sequence is 14 residues long. CDR3 DNA sequence: TGCAGTGCTAAGCAGGGAGGGGGCACCGGGGAGCTGTTTTTT. Translating gives CSAKQGGGTGELFF.

The sample holds one count of this clonotype. V and J are TRBV5-5 and TRBJ1-2; TRBD1 is a possible D gene (5 bases). Germline values: CDR1 SGHKS, CDR2 YYEKEE (reference sequence). Trimming removed 2 bases at V and 7 bases at J, with 18 bases between. The CDR3 contains 15 residues. This chain's CDR3 is CASSFRVRRGFGYTF. The DNA for the CDR3 is TGTGCCAGCAGCTTTAGAGTACGGAGGGGATTTGGCTACACCTTC.

This clonotype was counted only a few times. The chain is built from TRBV12-3 or TRBV12-4 and TRBJ2-1; either TRBD1 or TRBD2 may supply D (6 bases each). Trimming stripped 6 bases from V and 13 bases from J, with 13 bases between. The CDR3 is made up of 11 amino acids. DNA for the CDR3: TGTGCCAGCAGCCTTAGGGGGGACCAGTTCTTC. This gives the protein CASSLRGDQFF.

The rearrangement links TRBV6-1 to TRBJ2-1; 8 bases line up with TRBD1. The CDR3 covers 15 residues. Unmatched junction bases numbered 3, after V lost 4 bases and J lost 1 base. CDR1 MNHNS and CDR2 SASEGT come from the germline V gene. The CDR3: CASSVGQGSYNEQFF. For the CDR3, the DNA is TGTGCCAGCAGTGTAGGACAGGGATCCTACAATGAGCAGTTCTTC.

This chain links TRBV28 with TRBJ2-2, with D perhaps being TRBD1 or TRBD2 (6 bases each). V dropped 2 bases and J dropped 0 bases, with 16 bases sitting between them. The CDR3 sequence is 18 residues long. Germline values: CDR1 MDHEN, CDR2 SYDVKM. The CDR3 is CASSLVPGARTNTGELFF. The DNA for the CDR3 is TGTGCCAGCAGTTTAGTTCCGGGGGCACGAACGAACACCGGGGAGCTGTTTTTT.

The sample holds a few counts of this clonotype. The chain couples TRBV2 to TRBJ2-7; either TRBD1 or TRBD2 may fit D (5 bases each). The CDR3 runs 12 residues. V was shortened by 6 bases and J by 7 bases, with 13 bases between the two germline ends. Germline CDR1 is SNHLY and CDR2 is FYNNEI. The CDR3 is CASSRDGWEQYF. CDR3 in DNA: TGTGCCAGCAGCCGGGACGGTTGGGAGCAGTACTTC.

The chain has TRBV15 and TRBJ2-4; D perhaps matches TRBD1 (6 bases). The germline gives CDR1 LNHNV, CDR2 YYDKDF (reference sequence). The CDR3 contains 15 residues. V was clipped by 2 bases and J by 6 bases, with 14 bases between them. CDR3 amino acids: CATSRLGQQINIQYF. The CDR3, as DNA: TGTGCCACCAGCAGATTAGGACAGCAAATAAACATTCAGTACTTC.

The chain employs TRBV2 and TRBJ1-5; TRBD1 matches 7 bases. J lost 7 bases, V lost 0 bases, and 3 bases had no gene match. Germline-derived CDR1 and CDR2 are SNHLY and FYNNEI. CDR3 length: 14 amino acids. CDR3 residues: CASSEAARGQPQHF. The CDR3 bases are TGTGCCAGCAGTGAAGCCGCCAGGGGGCAGCCCCAGCATTTT.

The chain couples TRBV7-9 to TRBJ1-5; the match to TRBD1 covers 9 bases. Germline CDR1 is SEHNR and CDR2 is FQNEAQ (reference sequence). V gave up 5 bases and J gave up 4 bases; unmatched junction bases: 6. This CDR3 is 15 amino acids long. CDR3 nucleotide sequence: TGTGCCAGCAGCCTCGGGACAGGGAAAAATCAGCCCCAGCATTTT. Its protein is CASSLGTGKNQPQHF.